A single TCR beta chain is shown here with its context. Its antigen remains unidentified. This entry belongs to a study of T cell responses to AZD1222 COVID-19 vaccine. General study points: Seropositive at baseline were only a handful of AZD1222 recipients. Donors, mostly white British, included more females; clonal diversity was possibly underestimated. Spike-specific TCR depth and breadth grew after two AZD1222 doses. Sampling captured repertoires only after the peak T cell response.

CDR1 is SGHAT, CDR2 FQNNGV, per germline. This CDR3 spans 15 amino acids. Trimming removed 5 bases from V and 6 bases from J, with 17 bases in between. The assay was immunoSEQ multiplex PCR, and TCRdb's table has in-frame clones only and misses some. Of about 120,000 clones listed, about nine tenths were seen once; the top ten hold just over 4%. The source is an adult who received the MenACWY meningococcal vaccine as a control. The chain links TRBV11-2 to TRBJ2-4, with D possibly TRBD2 on 6 matching bases. Sample: peripheral blood, taken 28 days after the second dose of the MenACWY control vaccine. In DNA form, the CDR3 reads TGTGCCAGCAGCCCCCCGGGGACCGGGGGAAACATTCAGTACTTC. Its protein product is CASSPPGTGGNIQYF.